This T cell receptor beta chain was obtained from a study of technical replicates of blood from a handful of donors. The CDR3 length is 14 residues. J lost 2 bases, V lost 3 bases, and 4 bases had no gene match. CDR1 is SGDLS, CDR2 YYNGEE, per germline. Some clones are missing from TCRdb's copy, which holds only in-frame ones; the method was immunoSEQ multiplex PCR. The sample records fewer than 85,000 clones, roughly 90% being singletons. The TCR comes from a human donor in good health. The chain uses TRBV9 and TRBJ1-1; 7 nucleotides align to TRBD1. The specimen sequenced was T cells isolated from PBMCs. The DNA for the CDR3 is TGTGCCAGCAGCGGGAGACAGGGAAACACTGAAGCTTTCTTT. It specifies CASSGRQGNTEAFF. The full variable domain, its missing parts supplied by reference TRBV9 and TRBJ1-1, is DSGVTQTPKHLITATGQRVTLRCSPRSGDLSVYWYQQSLDQGLQFLIQYYNGEERAKGNILERFSAQQFPDLHSELNLSSLELGDSALYFCASSGRQGNTEAFFGQGTRLTVV.